This TCR beta chain was documented in a study of blood T cell repertoires in COVID-19. Study background: Spain, Italy and the United States supplied samples that represented acute and convalescent COVID-19. Nucleic acid was either cDNA or gDNA, and it came from T cells, B-cell-depleted T cells, or PBMCs.

The CDR3 is 13 residues long. The V gene's germline CDR1 is SGHKS and CDR2 YYEKEE (reference sequence). With 10 bases removed from V and 3 bases from J, the gap between germline ends came to 16 bases. In the source study's methods: Nucleated cell number was recorded as an estimate derived from reference gene primer amplification. Profiling relied on immunoSEQ multiplex PCR, and the TCRdb table lists in-frame clones only, not all of them. The V and J calls and the clone size are those of that table, but D and trimming were determined from the DNA. In the table there are 130,000 to 150,000 clones, 85% to 90% of which are singletons.

The chain combines TRBV5-5 with TRBJ1-1, with a possible D match to TRBD1 (6 bases). Sequenced: peripheral blood. The clonotype comes from a man in his late teens or twenties with COVID-19, enrolled during active disease. DNA for the CDR3: TGTGCCGGGGGCTTTGGGGCGGACACTGAAGCTTTCTTT. Its protein product is CAGGFGADTEAFF.